The following is a T cell receptor (beta chain) sequence with its context. The antigen remains unidentified. This sample was taken from a study of monozygotic twins with inflammatory bowel disease. Whole-blood RNA isolation (total RNA) proceeded without T cell sorting. Study-level findings and limits: Repertoire similarity did not differ between concordant and discordant twins, perhaps due to limited power.

Eight distinct reactions (per sample) were used to make the cDNA. Via template switching, UMIs carrying a 6-nucleotide sample barcode were introduced. With the 5' RACE reads reprocessed, TCRdb shows one record per CDR3 protein and no DNA. The ten most abundant clones cover 2.8% of a sample with under 200,000 distinct CDR3 sequences. Sequencing was performed on blood. This sequence was found in a human donor with ulcerative colitis or Crohn's disease, or a healthy co-twin of an affected twin (not recorded which).

CDR3 in amino acids: CASSIGGRGIAEAFF. The chain employs TRBV19 and TRBJ1-1. The germline V gene has CDR1 LNHDA and CDR2 SQIVND (reference sequence). The CDR3 is made up of 15 amino acids.